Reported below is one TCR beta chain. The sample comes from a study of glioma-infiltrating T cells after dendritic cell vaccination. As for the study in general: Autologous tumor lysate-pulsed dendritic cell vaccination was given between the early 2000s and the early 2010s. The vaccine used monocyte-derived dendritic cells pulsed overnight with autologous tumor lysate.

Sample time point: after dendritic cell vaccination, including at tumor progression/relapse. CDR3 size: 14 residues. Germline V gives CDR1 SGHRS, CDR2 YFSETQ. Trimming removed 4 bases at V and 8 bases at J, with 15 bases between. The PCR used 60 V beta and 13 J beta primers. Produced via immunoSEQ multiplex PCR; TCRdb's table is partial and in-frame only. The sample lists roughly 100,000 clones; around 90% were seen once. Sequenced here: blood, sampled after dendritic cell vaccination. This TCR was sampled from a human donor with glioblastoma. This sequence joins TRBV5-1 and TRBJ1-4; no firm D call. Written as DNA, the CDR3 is TGCGCCAGCAGCATTGGACTAGTAGGAGAAAAACTGTTTTTT. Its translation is CASSIGLVGEKLFF.